These 9 T cell receptor beta chains were sequenced from one sample in a study of cytomegalovirus exposure and HLA in healthy donors. The protocol was immunoSEQ multiplex PCR, while the TCRdb copy is restricted to in-frame clones and leaves out a portion. The table includes some 110,000 clones, approximately 86% detected once. The sequencing input was PBMCs. These TCRs come from a man younger than 35 in good health and CMV-seropositive.

The rearrangement joins TRBV5-1 to TRBJ1-4, with D perhaps matching TRBD1 (6 bases). Deletions cut 7 bases from V and 7 bases from J, with 14 bases between. The CDR3 has 13 amino acids. Germline V lookup: CDR1 SGHRS, CDR2 YFSETQ. The CDR3 bases are TGCGCCAGCCGAACAGGGTGGGGTGAAAAACTGTTTTTT. Translated, it gives CASRTGWGEKLFF.

The V call is TRBV10-3, the J call TRBJ1-1; D might be TRBD1 (5 bases). Germline V gene lookup returns CDR1 ENHRY and CDR2 SYGVKD. This CDR3 contains 14 residues. Trimming pared 3 bases from V and 5 bases from J, leaving 13 bases between. This chain's CDR3 is CAISDGGSGTEAFF. The CDR3 DNA follows: TGTGCCATCAGTGATGGTGGCTCAGGGACTGAAGCTTTCTTT.

The gene calls are TRBV5-1 and TRBJ1-2; TRBD1 might be the D (6 bases). The V and J ends lost 1 base and 2 bases respectively, with 9 bases between them. The CDR3 is 14 residues long. CDR1 is SGHRS, CDR2 YFSETQ, per germline. This CDR3 is CASSLTGSNYGYTF. CDR3 nucleotides: TGCGCCAGCAGCTTGACAGGGTCGAACTATGGCTACACCTTC. Full variable domain (missing parts from reference TRBV5-1 and TRBJ1-2): KAGVTQTPRYLIKTRGQQVTLSCSPISGHRSVSWYQQTPGQGLQFLFEYFSETQRNKGNFPGRFSGRQFSNSRSEMNVSTLELGDSALYLCASSLTGSNYGYTFGSGTRLTVV.

The chain recombines TRBV5-6 with TRBJ2-7; D is undetermined. Germline CDR1 SGHDT, CDR2 YYEEEE. There are 13 residues in the CDR3. The V gene lost 4 bases and the J gene lost 4 bases, with 12 bases spanning the gap. The CDR3 here is CASSLGSFYEQYF. CDR3 sequence (DNA): TGTGCCAGCAGCCTCGGGTCCTTTTACGAGCAGTACTTC.

V and J are TRBV5-4 and TRBJ2-3; 7 bases are a match to TRBD2. CDR3 length: 14 amino acids. V shed 0 bases and J 6 bases; nucleotides not matched to a gene: 4. The germline V gene encodes CDR1 SGHNT and CDR2 YYREEE (reference sequence). CDR3 in amino acids: CASSLGLAKDTQYF. In nucleotides, the CDR3 is TGTGCCAGCAGCTTGGGACTAGCAAAGGATACGCAGTATTTT.

The V gene is TRBV1, the J gene TRBJ1-4; the listed D gene, TRBD1, was not tested against the DNA. TRBV1 is a recognized pseudogene. The CDR3 has 18 residues. The CDR3 sequence is CTSSQEGPRGRTNEKLFF. As DNA, the CDR3 is TGCACCAGCAGCCAAGAGGGCCCCAGGGGGCGAACTAATGAAAAACTGTTTTTT.

This sequence joins TRBV7-8 and TRBJ2-2, with a tentative D call TRBD2 (6 bases). Germline V gene data show CDR1 as SGHVS and CDR2 as FQNEAQ. V lost 9 bases to trimming and J lost 6 bases, with 8 bases between them. There are 11 residues in the CDR3. CDR3 region: CASRGAGELFF. The CDR3 nucleotides are TGTGCCAGTCGCGGGGCCGGGGAGCTGTTTTTT.

The rearrangement uses TRBV28 and TRBJ2-7; 8 bases align to TRBD2. Unmatched junction bases numbered 8, after V lost 8 bases and J lost 2 bases. This CDR3 has 14 residues. In germline, CDR1 is MDHEN, CDR2 SYDVKM. The chain's CDR3 is CASDRGGTTYEQYF. The CDR3 DNA follows: TGTGCCAGCGACCGCGGGGGGACTACCTACGAGCAGTACTTC. The variable domain in full, with the rest retrieved from reference TRBV28 and TRBJ2-7, is DVKVTQSSRYLVKRTGEKVFLECVQDMDHENMFWYRQDPGLGLRLIYFSYDVKMKEKGDIPEGYSVSREKKERFSLILESASTNQTSMYLCASDRGGTTYEQYFGPGTRLTVT.

A single count supports this clone. This chain connects TRBV21-1 to TRBJ1-3; the table's D call TRBD1 went unverified against the DNA. TRBV21-1 is a known pseudogene. CDR3 length: 16 residues. The CDR3 DNA is TGTGCCAGCAGCAAGGTCGACAGAGACTCTGGAAACACCATATATTTT. Translation: CASSKVDRDSGNTIYF.